The present entry profiles one T cell receptor beta chain with its context. Its specificity is not known. This entry belongs to a study of vaccination and CD4 T cells after COVID-19. Cultured CD4+ T cell DNA was sequenced using the Oncomine TCR Beta short-read assay. MiXCR, run by TCRdb on the PCR reads, gives a single entry per CDR3 protein. In the table there are some 15,000 distinct CDR3 sequences, 50% to 55% of which are singletons. As for treatment: roughly 11-day PBMC culture with coronavirus spike peptide pools or control peptides (ViraFEST assay). This CDR3 contains 14 residues. The ends were cut back, 4 bases at V and 6 bases at J, with 14 bases in the middle. Germline CDR1 SGDLS, CDR2 YYNGEE.

The rearrangement joins TRBV9 to TRBJ2-1; D not certain. Material for sequencing was CD4+ T cells from blood, cultured in vitro. This TCR was sampled from a human donor who had recovered from COVID-19. The CDR3 bases are TGTGCCAGCAGCCCAAATACCCTAGGCAATGAGCAGTTCTTC. Its protein is CASSPNTLGNEQFF.